This T cell receptor (beta chain) stems from a study of cytomegalovirus exposure and HLA in healthy donors. As for the study in general: In a later analysis, it was reported that the approximately 110 validation repertoires had been produced on the same platform as the 690 or so repertoires belonging to the first cohort.

Study outcomes and limitations: Specificity of a few CMV-associated chains for CMV antigens was verified in vitro.

Method: immunoSEQ multiplex PCR; TCRdb's copy keeps in-frame clones and lacks some. The table has roughly 70,000 clones, about 87% seen once; the top ten hold 3.8%. Germline V gene sequence: CDR1 MNHEY, CDR2 SVGAGI. The CDR3 runs 14 residues. Trimming left V 2 bases short and J 4 bases short, with 12 bases between. As to this clone: Its antigen is not identified.

The chain recombines TRBV6-5 with TRBJ2-7; perhaps TRBD1 as D (5 bases). The sequence was obtained from a young woman in good health and CMV-seropositive. The sequenced sample consisted of PBMCs. This CDR3 reads CASSYPGHEYEQYF. CDR3 nucleotide sequence: TGTGCCAGCAGTTACCCCGGACATGAGTACGAGCAGTACTTC.